This T cell receptor beta chain emerged from a study of blood T cell repertoires in COVID-19. In the original workflow: Reference gene primer amplification gave nucleated cell count estimates. Profiling relied on immunoSEQ multiplex PCR, and the TCRdb table lists in-frame clones only, not all of them. That table furnishes V, J and clone size, whereas the DNA furnished D and trimming. This table holds about 190,000 clones, less than 90% found once. Looked up from germline, CDR1 is SGHNT and CDR2 is YYREEE (reference sequence). Trimming cost V 4 bases and J 3 bases; bases outside gene matches: 6. The CDR3 loop spans 15 amino acids.

This rearrangement joins TRBV5-4 to TRBJ1-2; 10 nucleotides match TRBD1. This clonotype originated in a woman between 40 and 50 years old with acute or convalescent COVID-19. The sample comprised peripheral blood. The CDR3 nucleotides read TGTGCCAGCAGCGTCATCGGGACAGGGGACTATGGCTACACCTTC. It codes for CASSVIGTGDYGYTF.